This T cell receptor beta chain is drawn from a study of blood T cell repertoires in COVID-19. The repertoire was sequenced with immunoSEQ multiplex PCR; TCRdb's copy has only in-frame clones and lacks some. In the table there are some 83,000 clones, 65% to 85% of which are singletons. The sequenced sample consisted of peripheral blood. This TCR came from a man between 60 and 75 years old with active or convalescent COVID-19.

The CDR3 nucleotides are TGTGCCAGCAGTTTACAGGGGGACCAAGAGACCCAGTACTTC. Encoded protein: CASSLQGDQETQYF. This chain connects TRBV27 to TRBJ2-5, with TRBD1 matching 7 bases. The V gene's germline CDR1 is MNHEY and CDR2 SMNVEV (reference sequence). This CDR3 spans 14 amino acids. V was pared by 2 bases and J by 0 bases, with 0 bases of the junction left unmatched.